The subject of this entry is one T cell receptor (beta chain). This sample is drawn from a study of cytotoxic CD8 clonotypes in ibrutinib-treated CLL. Produced via immunoSEQ multiplex PCR; TCRdb's table is partial and in-frame only. The sample consists of some 150,000 clones, more than 75% of them appearing once. Trimming cost V 7 bases and J 3 bases, with 17 bases left between them. The CDR3 sequence is 15 residues long. Per the germline V gene, CDR1 is LGHNT and CDR2 is FRNRAP. The sequenced sample was PBMCs, obtained after 24 months of ibrutinib treatment. This chain connects TRBV12-5 to TRBJ2-3, with a possible D match to TRBD1 (5 bases). The origin of this receptor is a human donor with chronic lymphocytic leukemia. Here the CDR3 reads CASAPPGHGTDTQYF. CDR3 DNA sequence: TGTGCTAGTGCCCCACCCGGACACGGGACAGATACGCAGTATTTT.